Listed below are T cell receptor beta chains from one sample, sequenced in a study of blood T cell repertoires in COVID-19. Here immunoSEQ multiplex PCR was the method, and the copy in TCRdb shows in-frame clones only, minus some. Of about 400,000 clones in the sample, 85% to 90% were seen once. Sequenced sample: PBMCs or T cells enriched from blood (not recorded which). The receptor source for this set is a woman in her twenties or thirties who had recovered from COVID-19. CDR3s include the opening cysteine and the closing phenylalanine or tryptophan.

V	J	CDR3
TRBV6-2/TRBV6-3	TRBJ2-6	CASSPIEQGALGANVLTF
TRBV19	TRBJ2-5	CASSRSRGGAQETQYF
TRBV18	TRBJ2-1	CASSPPAGSNYNEQFF
TRBV27	TRBJ2-5	CASGRREGETQYF
TRBV9	TRBJ2-5	CASSVDGEETQYF
TRBV7-9	TRBJ1-2	CASSAGQVGGYTF
TRBV19	TRBJ2-1	CASSFTGSNEQFF
TRBV3-1/TRBV3-2	TRBJ2-4	CASSQRTSVIIAKNIQYF
TRBV27	TRBJ2-5	CASSFSGSRETQYF
TRBV3-1/TRBV3-2	TRBJ2-1	CASSQVFGRRNEQFF
TRBV2	TRBJ2-1	CASRDSRSSYNEQFF
TRBV5-1	TRBJ1-1	CASSLGHLVGTQDKEAFF
TRBV11-3	TRBJ2-1	CASSDRRGLASYNEQFF
TRBV12-3/TRBV12-4	TRBJ2-1	CASISTGDEQFF
TRBV7-9	TRBJ2-4	CASSQGNARSDIQYF
TRBV7-2	TRBJ2-7	CASSLALGAVRREDYEQYF
TRBV27	TRBJ2-7	CASSYSGEQYF
TRBV19	TRBJ2-6	CATTWATTSGANVLTF
TRBV10-3	TRBJ1-4	CAISEEGEGNEKLFF
TRBV5-8	TRBJ1-4	CASRDFLKLFF
TRBV6-1	TRBJ1-2	CASSDRGTGVNYGYTF
TRBV11-2	TRBJ1-4	CASSLIPGGSEKLFF
TRBV27	TRBJ1-1	CASSPDRGRGSTEAFF
TRBV24-1	TRBJ1-2	CATSDSRGLYTF
TRBV29-1	TRBJ1-5	CSVRQGNQPQHF
TRBV28	TRBJ2-2	CATGTSGYTGELFF